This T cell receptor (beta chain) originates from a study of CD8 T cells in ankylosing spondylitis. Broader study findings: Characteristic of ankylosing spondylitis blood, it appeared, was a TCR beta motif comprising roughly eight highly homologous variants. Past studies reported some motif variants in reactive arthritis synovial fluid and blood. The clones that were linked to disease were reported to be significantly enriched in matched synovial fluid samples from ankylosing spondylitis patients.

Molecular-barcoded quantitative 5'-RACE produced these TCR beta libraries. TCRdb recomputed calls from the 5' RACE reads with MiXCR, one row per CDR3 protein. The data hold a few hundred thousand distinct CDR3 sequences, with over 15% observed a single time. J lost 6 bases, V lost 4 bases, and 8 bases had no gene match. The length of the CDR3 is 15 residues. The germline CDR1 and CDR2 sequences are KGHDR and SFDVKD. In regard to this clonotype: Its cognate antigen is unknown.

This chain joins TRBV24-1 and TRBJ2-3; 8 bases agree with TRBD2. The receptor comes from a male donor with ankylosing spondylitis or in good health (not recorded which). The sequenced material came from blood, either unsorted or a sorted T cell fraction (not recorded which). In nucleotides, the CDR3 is TGTGCCACCAGTGAGCGAGCGGGAGAGACGGATACGCAGTATTTT. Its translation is CATSERAGETDTQYF.